These 5 T cell receptor beta chains share one sample of origin, sequenced in a study of CD8 T cells in Susac syndrome. With random hexamers, 0.5 to 1 ug RNA was reverse transcribed. TCRdb re-analysed the immunoSEQ multiplex PCR reads in MiXCR, keeping a single row per CDR3 protein. This sample has 300,000 to 350,000 distinct CDR3 sequences, with just over 90% found just once. Sequencing input: CD4+ T cells from PBMCs. The receptors shown here come from a human donor with multiple sclerosis.

This clonotype turned up a few times. V usage is TRBV2 and J usage is TRBJ1-4, with no clear D. From germline, CDR1 is SNHLY and CDR2 FYNNEI. The CDR3 consists of 15 residues. Trimming stripped 5 bases from V and 6 bases from J, with 16 bases between. The CDR3 region is CASSYSTETYEKLFF. The CDR3 nucleotides read TGTGCCAGCAGTTATAGTACAGAGACCTATGAAAAACTGTTTTTT.

V gene TRBV27 combines with J gene TRBJ2-2; 12 bases agree with TRBD2. The CDR3 is made up of 16 amino acids. With V trimmed by 3 bases and J by 7 bases, 6 bases remained unmatched. The germline V gene has CDR1 MNHEY and CDR2 SMNVEV (reference sequence). CDR3 DNA sequence: TGTGCCAGCAGTTTGCTAGGACTAGCGGGACTCGGGGAGCTGTTTTTT. Protein: CASSLLGLAGLGELFF.

This sequence joins TRBV20-1 and TRBJ2-3, with a tentative D call TRBD2 (6 bases). V was clipped by 3 bases and J by 6 bases, with 10 bases between them. This CDR3 spans 12 amino acids. Per the germline V gene, CDR1 is DFQATT and CDR2 is SNEGSKA (reference sequence). The CDR3 DNA reads as TGCAGTGCTAGCCCCCTAGCGGATACGCAGTATTTT. Translated: CSASPLADTQYF.

The chain combines TRBV20-1 with TRBJ2-2, with TRBD2 matching 9 bases. V shed 6 bases and J 6 bases; nucleotides not matched to a gene: 5. This CDR3 comprises 13 residues. CDR1 is DFQATT and CDR2 is SNEGSKA in the germline V gene (reference sequence). The CDR3 protein is CSADRLAAGELFF. The CDR3 DNA reads as TGCAGTGCCGACCGACTAGCGGCCGGGGAGCTGTTTTTT.

The rearrangement joins TRBV6-2 or TRBV6-3 to TRBJ2-5, with D possibly called TRBD1 or TRBD2 (5 bases each). Germline loops: CDR1 MNHEY, CDR2 SVGEGT. The CDR3 is 16 residues long. Between the trimmed V and J ends, which lost 2 bases and 1 base, there was a span of 14 bases. CDR3 loop: CASSYGGTGTQETQYF. The CDR3, as DNA: TGTGCCAGCAGTTACGGCGGTACCGGGACCCAAGAGACCCAGTACTTC.